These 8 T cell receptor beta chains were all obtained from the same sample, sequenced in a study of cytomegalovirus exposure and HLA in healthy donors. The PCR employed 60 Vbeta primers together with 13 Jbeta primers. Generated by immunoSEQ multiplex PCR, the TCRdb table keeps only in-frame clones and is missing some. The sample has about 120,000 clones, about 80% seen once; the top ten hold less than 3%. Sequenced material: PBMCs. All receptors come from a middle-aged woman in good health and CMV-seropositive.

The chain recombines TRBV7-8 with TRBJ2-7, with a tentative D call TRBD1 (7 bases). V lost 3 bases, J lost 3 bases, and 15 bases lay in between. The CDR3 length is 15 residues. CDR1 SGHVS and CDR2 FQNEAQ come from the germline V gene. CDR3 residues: CASSFQGGGFYEQYF. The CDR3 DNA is TGTGCCAGCAGCTTCCAGGGGGGTGGGTTCTACGAGCAGTACTTC.

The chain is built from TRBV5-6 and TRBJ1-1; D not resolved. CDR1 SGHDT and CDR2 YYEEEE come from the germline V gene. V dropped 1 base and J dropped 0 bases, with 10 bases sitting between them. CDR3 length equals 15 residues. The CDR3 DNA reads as TGTGCCAGCAGCTTGCTACAGCTCATGAACACTGAAGCTTTCTTT. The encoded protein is CASSLLQLMNTEAFF. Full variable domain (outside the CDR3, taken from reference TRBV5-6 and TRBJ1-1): DAGVTQSPTHLIKTRGQQVTLRCSPKSGHDTVSWYQQALGQGPQFIFQYYEEEERQRGNFPDRFSGHQFPNYSSELNVNALLLGDSALYLCASSLLQLMNTEAFFGQGTRLTVV.

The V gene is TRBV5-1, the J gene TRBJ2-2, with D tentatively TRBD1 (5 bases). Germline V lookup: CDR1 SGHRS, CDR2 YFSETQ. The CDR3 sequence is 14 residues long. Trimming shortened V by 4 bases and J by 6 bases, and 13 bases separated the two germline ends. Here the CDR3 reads CASSLRQTAGELFF. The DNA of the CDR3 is TGCGCCAGCAGCCTAAGACAGACAGCCGGGGAGCTGTTTTTT.

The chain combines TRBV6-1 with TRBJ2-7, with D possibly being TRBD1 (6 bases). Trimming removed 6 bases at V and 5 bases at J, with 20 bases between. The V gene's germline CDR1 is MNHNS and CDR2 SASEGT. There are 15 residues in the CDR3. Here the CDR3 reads CASSKGAAGVNEQYF. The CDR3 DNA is TGTGCCAGCAGCAAAGGAGCGGCAGGGGTAAACGAGCAGTACTTC.

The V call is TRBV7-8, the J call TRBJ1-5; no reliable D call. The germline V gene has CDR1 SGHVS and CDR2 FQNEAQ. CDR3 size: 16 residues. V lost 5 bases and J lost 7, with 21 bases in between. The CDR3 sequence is CASSPGRPTRLQPQHF. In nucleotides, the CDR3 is TGTGCCAGCAGCCCAGGCCGCCCTACCAGGTTACAGCCCCAGCATTTT.

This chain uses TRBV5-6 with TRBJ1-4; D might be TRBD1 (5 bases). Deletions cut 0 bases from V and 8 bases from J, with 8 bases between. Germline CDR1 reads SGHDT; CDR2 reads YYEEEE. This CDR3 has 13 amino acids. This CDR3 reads CASSLVAGEKLFF. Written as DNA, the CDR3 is TGTGCCAGCAGCTTGGTGGCAGGGGAAAAACTGTTTTTT.

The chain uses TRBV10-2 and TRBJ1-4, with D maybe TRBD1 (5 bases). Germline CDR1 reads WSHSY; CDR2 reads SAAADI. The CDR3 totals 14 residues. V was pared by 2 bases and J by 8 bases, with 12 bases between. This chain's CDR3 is CASSERGGSEKLFF. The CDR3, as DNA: TGCGCCAGCAGTGAGCGGGGCGGGAGCGAAAAACTGTTTTTT.

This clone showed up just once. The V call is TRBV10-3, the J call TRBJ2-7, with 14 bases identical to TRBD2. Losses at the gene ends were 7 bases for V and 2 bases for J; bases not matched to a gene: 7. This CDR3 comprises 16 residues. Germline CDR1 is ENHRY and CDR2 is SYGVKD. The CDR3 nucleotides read TGTGCCATCACTACGGGACTAGCGGGAGATACCTACGAGCAGTACTTC. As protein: CAITTGLAGDTYEQYF.